Listed below are T cell receptor beta chains from one sample, sequenced in a study of shared clonotypes between healthy human individuals. Assay: immunoSEQ multiplex PCR; the TCRdb copy retains only in-frame clones and omits some. The sample lists millions of clones; roughly 96% were seen once. Sequenced material: naive CD4+ T cells sorted from blood. The receptor set was obtained from a man between 18 and 29 years old in good health. Both conserved end residues are part of each CDR3. A D gene is named only where the DNA matches it firmly. Size is omitted from some rows. Given values are once, few, many or a class for expanded clones.

D: -; J: TRBJ1-5; V: TRBV11-2; size: -; CDR3: CASSVGSSNQPQHF; DNA: TGTGCCAGCAGCGTGGGGAGCTCCAATCAGCCCCAGCATTTT
D: -; J: TRBJ2-1; V: TRBV7-2; size: -; CDR3: CASSLVGGGLTLSYNEQFF; DNA: TGTGCCAGCAGCTTAGTCGGAGGGGGCCTGACCTTATCCTACAATGAGCAGTTCTTC
D: TRBD1; J: TRBJ2-3; V: TRBV15; size: -; CDR3: CATSPKQGGNTDTQYF; DNA: TGTGCCACCAGCCCTAAACAGGGGGGAAACACAGATACGCAGTATTTT
D: TRBD2; J: TRBJ2-1; V: TRBV7-2; size: -; CDR3: CASSLLGSGDEQFF; DNA: TGTGCCAGCAGCTTATTGGGCAGCGGGGATGAGCAGTTCTTC
D: TRBD2; J: TRBJ2-3; V: TRBV4-1; size: -; CDR3: CASSLVGVGLAAGDTQYF; DNA: TGCGCCAGCAGCCTCGTCGGTGTGGGACTAGCCGCTGGGGATACGCAGTATTTT
D: -; J: TRBJ1-5; V: TRBV18; size: -; CDR3: CASSPSSRDSNQPQHF; DNA: TGTGCCAGCTCACCATCTTCCCGGGATAGCAATCAGCCCCAGCATTTT
D: -; J: TRBJ2-7; V: TRBV10-3; size: -; CDR3: CAISPRLPPYEQYF; DNA: TGTGCCATCAGCCCTCGTCTGCCGCCCTACGAGCAGTACTTC
D: -; J: TRBJ2-7; V: TRBV15; size: -; CDR3: CATSRDKNYGYEQYF; DNA: TGTGCCACCAGCAGAGATAAGAACTATGGTTACGAGCAGTACTTC
D: -; J: TRBJ2-7; V: TRBV15; size: -; CDR3: CATSREGLGYEQYF; DNA: TGTGCCACCAGCAGAGAAGGTCTCGGTTACGAGCAGTACTTC
D: TRBD2; J: TRBJ2-5; V: TRBV7-9; size: -; CDR3: CASSVLGREFRETQYF; DNA: TGTGCCAGCAGCGTCCTGGGGCGGGAGTTCCGGGAGACCCAGTACTTC
D: TRBD1; J: TRBJ1-2; V: TRBV7-8; size: -; CDR3: CASSLAQGANYGYTF; DNA: TGTGCCAGCAGCTTAGCGCAGGGGGCTAACTATGGCTACACCTTC
D: -; J: TRBJ1-2; V: TRBV11-2; size: -; CDR3: CASSLDRTGNYGYTF; DNA: TGTGCCAGCAGCTTAGATCGAACAGGGAACTATGGCTACACCTTC
D: -; J: TRBJ2-7; V: TRBV13; size: -; CDR3: CASSLTTTYEQYF; DNA: TGTGCCAGCAGCTTAACTACAACCTACGAGCAGTACTTC
D: -; J: TRBJ2-7; V: TRBV28; size: -; CDR3: CASSLAMGGSEQYF; DNA: TGTGCCAGCAGTCTGGCCATGGGGGGCTCCGAGCAGTACTTC
D: -; J: TRBJ1-1; V: TRBV18; size: -; CDR3: CASSPSSGTVGAFF; DNA: TGTGCCAGCTCACCCTCCTCGGGGACTGTGGGAGCTTTCTTT
D: TRBD1; J: TRBJ2-3; V: TRBV7-9; size: once; CDR3: CASSPGQGAADTQYF; DNA: TGTGCCAGCAGCCCGGGACAGGGGGCCGCAGATACGCAGTATTTT
D: -; J: TRBJ1-5; V: TRBV7-2; size: -; CDR3: CASSHHEGGQPQHF; DNA: TGTGCCAGCAGCCATCACGAGGGCGGGCAGCCCCAGCATTTT
D: TRBD2; J: TRBJ2-3; V: TRBV7-3; size: -; CDR3: CASSLYGGALTDTQYF; DNA: TGTGCCAGCAGCCTTTACGGGGGGGCCCTGACAGATACGCAGTATTTT
D: TRBD1; J: TRBJ1-2; V: TRBV7-3; size: -; CDR3: CASSLAGGMANGYTF; DNA: TGTGCCAGCAGCTTGGCAGGGGGGATGGCGAATGGCTACACCTTC
D: -; J: TRBJ1-1; V: TRBV4-1; size: -; CDR3: CASSLRGLNTEAFF; DNA: TGCGCCAGCAGCCTCCGGGGGCTCAACACTGAAGCTTTCTTT
D: -; J: TRBJ1-2; V: TRBV28; size: -; CDR3: CASSLLRSYGYTF; DNA: TGTGCCAGCAGTTTATTAAGGAGCTATGGCTACACCTTC
D: TRBD1; J: TRBJ1-1; V: TRBV5-1; size: -; CDR3: CASLPPGQGYTEAFF; DNA: TGCGCCTCTTTGCCTCCGGGACAGGGGTACACTGAAGCTTTCTTT
D: TRBD1; J: TRBJ2-2; V: TRBV5-1; size: -; CDR3: CASSAPGTANTGELFF; DNA: TGCGCCAGCAGCGCCCCCGGGACAGCGAACACCGGGGAGCTGTTTTTT
D: -; J: TRBJ1-2; V: TRBV28; size: -; CDR3: CASIDLGREGYTF; DNA: TGTGCCAGCATCGATCTAGGGCGGGAGGGCTACACCTTC
D: TRBD1; J: TRBJ1-2; V: TRBV7-2; size: -; CDR3: CASSLADRFLTF; DNA: TGTGCCAGCAGCTTAGCGGACAGGTTTCTTACCTTC
D: -; J: TRBJ1-1; V: TRBV18; size: -; CDR3: CASSGGFGTEAFF; DNA: TGTGCCAGCTCTGGGGGGTTTGGCACTGAAGCTTTCTTT
D: -; J: TRBJ2-5; V: TRBV2; size: -; CDR3: CASSGGASGQETQYF; DNA: TGTGCCAGCAGTGGGGGGGCTAGCGGCCAAGAGACCCAGTACTTC
D: TRBD1; J: TRBJ2-7; V: TRBV28; size: -; CDR3: CASSTVTGGSYEQYF; DNA: TGTGCCAGCAGTACCGTGACAGGGGGCTCCTACGAGCAGTACTTC
D: -; J: TRBJ1-5; V: TRBV10-2; size: -; CDR3: CASSETGTFGQPQHF; DNA: TGCGCCAGCAGTGAGACCGGGACCTTCGGTCAGCCCCAGCATTTT
D: TRBD2; J: TRBJ2-1; V: TRBV4-3; size: -; CDR3: CASSQDWGGSGYNEQFF; DNA: TGCGCCAGCAGCCAAGATTGGGGCGGGAGTGGTTACAATGAGCAGTTCTTC
D: -; J: TRBJ1-3; V: TRBV6-6; size: -; CDR3: CASRDDLSGNTIYF; DNA: TGTGCCAGCAGGGACGACCTCTCTGGAAACACCATATATTTT
D: TRBD2; J: TRBJ2-3; V: TRBV6-6; size: -; CDR3: CASIIAGASTDTQYF; DNA: TGTGCCAGCATCATAGCGGGAGCGAGCACAGATACGCAGTATTTT
D: -; J: TRBJ1-3; V: TRBV29-1; size: -; CDR3: CSVVTGASGNTIYF; DNA: TGCAGCGTTGTCACGGGGGCATCTGGAAACACCATATATTTT
D: -; J: TRBJ2-1; V: TRBV5-4; size: -; CDR3: CASSFPNNEQFF; DNA: TGTGCCAGCAGCTTCCCTAACAATGAGCAGTTCTTC
D: -; J: TRBJ1-2; V: TRBV5-4; size: -; CDR3: CASSIDRPNYGYTF; DNA: TGTGCCAGCAGCATCGACAGACCTAACTATGGCTACACCTTC
D: TRBD2; J: TRBJ2-3; V: TRBV5-1; size: -; CDR3: CASSPGTSATDTQYF; DNA: TGCGCCAGCAGCCCCGGGACTAGCGCAACAGATACGCAGTATTTT
D: -; J: TRBJ2-7; V: TRBV29-1; size: -; CDR3: CSVALDRIGEQYF; DNA: TGCAGCGTTGCTTTAGACAGGATTGGCGAGCAGTACTTC
D: TRBD2; J: TRBJ2-5; V: TRBV6-1; size: -; CDR3: CASSEARLASGGFGETQYF; DNA: TGTGCCAGCAGTGAAGCTAGATTGGCTAGCGGGGGATTCGGAGAGACCCAGTACTTC
D: -; J: TRBJ1-4; V: TRBV28; size: -; CDR3: CASSWTLTAANEKLFF; DNA: TGTGCCAGCAGTTGGACACTCACAGCGGCTAATGAAAAACTGTTTTTT
D: TRBD1; J: TRBJ2-5; V: TRBV5-4; size: -; CDR3: CASSTGQDQETQYF; DNA: TGTGCCAGCAGCACGGGACAGGACCAAGAGACCCAGTACTTC
D: -; J: TRBJ1-3; V: TRBV18; size: -; CDR3: CASKEQASSGNTIYF; DNA: TGTGCCAGCAAGGAGCAGGCTAGCTCTGGAAACACCATATATTTT
D: -; J: TRBJ1-2; V: TRBV4-3; size: -; CDR3: CASSQDRGGGYTF; DNA: TGCGCCAGCAGCCAAGATAGAGGTGGGGGCTACACCTTC
D: TRBD1; J: TRBJ1-5; V: TRBV19; size: -; CDR3: CASSTGTGGNQPQHF; DNA: TGTGCCAGTAGTACCGGGACAGGGGGCAATCAGCCCCAGCATTTT
D: TRBD2; J: TRBJ2-5; V: TRBV5-6; size: -; CDR3: CASSYGEGFETQYF; DNA: TGTGCCAGCAGCTACGGGGAGGGGTTTGAGACCCAGTACTTC
D: -; J: TRBJ1-2; V: TRBV27; size: -; CDR3: CASSDPGAGYTF; DNA: TGTGCCAGCAGCGACCCGGGGGCTGGCTACACCTTC
D: -; J: TRBJ2-2; V: TRBV29-1; size: -; CDR3: CSVGTEVRGELFF; DNA: TGCAGCGTTGGGACGGAGGTGCGCGGGGAGCTGTTTTTT
D: -; J: TRBJ2-7; V: TRBV7-8; size: -; CDR3: CASSLTGGGQWVYEQYF; DNA: TGTGCCAGCAGCCTCACCGGGGGAGGACAGTGGGTCTACGAGCAGTACTTC
D: TRBD2; J: TRBJ2-3; V: TRBV4-2; size: -; CDR3: CASSQVWEMTSGGTSTDTQYF; DNA: TGTGCCAGCAGCCAAGTTTGGGAGATGACTAGCGGGGGGACTAGCACAGATACGCAGTATTTT
D: -; J: TRBJ1-4; V: TRBV11-2; size: -; CDR3: CASSLSGKANEKLFF; DNA: TGTGCCAGCAGCCTCTCAGGGAAGGCTAATGAAAAACTGTTTTTT
D: -; J: TRBJ1-1; V: TRBV5-1; size: -; CDR3: CASSLGFETEAFF; DNA: TGCGCCAGCAGCTTGGGGTTTGAGACTGAAGCTTTCTTT